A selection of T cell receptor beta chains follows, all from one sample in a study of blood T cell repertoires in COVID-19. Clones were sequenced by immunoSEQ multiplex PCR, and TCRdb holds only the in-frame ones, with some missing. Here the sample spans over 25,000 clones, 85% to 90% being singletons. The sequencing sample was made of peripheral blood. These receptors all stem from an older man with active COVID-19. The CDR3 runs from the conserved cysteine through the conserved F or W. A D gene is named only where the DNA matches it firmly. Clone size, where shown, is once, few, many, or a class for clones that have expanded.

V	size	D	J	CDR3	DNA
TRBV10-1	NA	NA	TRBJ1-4	CASSESMGHGEKLFF	TGCGCCAGCAGTGAGTCAATGGGACACGGGGAAAAACTGTTTTTT
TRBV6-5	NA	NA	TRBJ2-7	CASSSGVASYEQYF	TGTGCCAGCAGCTCGGGGGTGGCGTCCTACGAGCAGTACTTC
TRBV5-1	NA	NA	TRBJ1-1	CASSLDGGGTEAFF	TGCGCCAGCAGCTTGGATGGGGGCGGCACTGAAGCTTTCTTT
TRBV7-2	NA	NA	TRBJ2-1	CASSPQGSLNEQFF	TGTGCCAGCAGCCCCCAGGGTAGCCTCAATGAGCAGTTCTTC
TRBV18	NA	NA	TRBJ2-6	CASSPRSEFSGANVLTF	TGTGCCAGCTCACCACGGTCGGAGTTCTCTGGGGCCAACGTCCTGACTTTC
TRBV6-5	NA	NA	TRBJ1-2	CASSYSGSYGYTF	TGTGCCAGCAGTTACTCTGGCAGCTATGGCTACACCTTC
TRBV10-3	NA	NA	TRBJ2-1	CATQGSYNEQFF	TGTGCCACCCAGGGGTCCTACAATGAGCAGTTCTTC
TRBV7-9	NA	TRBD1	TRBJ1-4	CASSPLWRTGPINEKLFF	TGTGCCAGCAGCCCTTTGTGGAGGACAGGGCCGATTAATGAAAAACTGTTTTTT
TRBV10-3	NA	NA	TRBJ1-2	CAISESSGYNYGYTF	TGTGCCATCAGTGAGTCGTCAGGATATAACTATGGCTACACCTTC
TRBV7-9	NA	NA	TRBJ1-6	CASSPALESPLHF	TGTGCCAGCAGCCCCGCCTTAGAATCACCCCTCCACTTT
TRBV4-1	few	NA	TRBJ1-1	CASSHTYGGIFF	TGCGCCAGCAGCCATACTTACGGAGGGATATTCTTT
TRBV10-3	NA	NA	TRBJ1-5	CATAPGEGAQHF	TGTGCCACCGCCCCGGGGGAAGGGGCCCAGCATTTT
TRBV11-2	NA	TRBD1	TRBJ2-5	CASSLGQGYRETQYF	TGTGCCAGCAGCTTAGGACAGGGATATCGAGAGACCCAGTACTTC
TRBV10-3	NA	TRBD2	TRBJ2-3	CAISGSGSLADTQYF	TGTGCCATCAGTGGGAGCGGGAGTCTCGCAGATACGCAGTATTTT
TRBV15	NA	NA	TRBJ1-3	CATSRWGSISGNTIYF	TGTGCCACCAGCAGATGGGGCTCTATCTCTGGAAACACCATATATTTT
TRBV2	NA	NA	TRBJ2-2	CASQGDTGELFF	TGTGCCAGCCAAGGGGACACCGGGGAGCTGTTTTTT
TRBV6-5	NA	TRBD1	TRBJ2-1	CASFGTGNNEQFF	TGTGCCTCTTTCGGGACAGGGAACAATGAGCAGTTCTTC
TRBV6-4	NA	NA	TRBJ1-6	CASSATPGNSPLHF	TGTGCCAGCAGTGCGACCCCAGGGAATTCACCCCTCCACTTT